The entry that follows covers one T cell receptor (beta chain) sequence. At least ten counts were recorded for this clonotype. Its recognized antigen is unknown. Per-base quality was not reported, and no clone a single base away is much larger than it. Ophthalmopathy patients had moderately to severely active disease, with a Clinical Activity Score of 3 or more, a NOSPECS grade of 4 or more, and a disease duration of less than 3 months. The study excluded patients with uncontrolled infections, other autoimmune diseases, pregnancy or lactation. Diagnoses relied on clinical symptoms, serum thyroxine and TRAb, thyroid ultrasound and orbital computed tomography. Ficoll-Paque density gradient centrifugation was used to isolate PBMCs from around 9.1 ml of fresh peripheral blood. Total RNA was extracted with Trizol reagent, and quality was checked on an Agilent 2100 Bioanalyzer. The entry originates in a study of T cells in Graves' hyperthyroidism and ophthalmopathy (dated by TCRdb to between 2017 and 2020). About the full investigation: Peripheral blood samples were taken at initial diagnosis, before any treatment was given. To identify TCR V-J signatures that set the groups apart, the researchers used a discovery cohort of roughly 100 patients, made up of under 45 with Graves' ophthalmopathy and 55 to 65 with stable Graves' hyperthyroidism. Whether ophthalmopathy could be predicted prospectively was tested in an independent validation cohort made up of under 20 hyperthyroidism patients plus 17 patients who later progressed to ophthalmopathy. The roughly 100 discovery patients were randomly split 7:3 into training and test sets. Thyroid tissue and blood T-cell repertoires from several Graves' hyperthyroidism patients were also compared in the study. After blood sampling, hyperthyroidism patients were treated with methimazole at a starting dose of 30 mg daily, and ophthalmopathy patients were treated with high-dose intravenous methylprednisolone. TCR Vbeta CDR3 sequencing of some 140 peripheral blood samples (under 45 ophthalmopathy, 75 or so hyperthyroidism and roughly 17 progressor patients) is reported in the paper.

Counted from cysteine to phenylalanine, this CDR3 has 16 amino acids. The only DNA kept is the CDR3, 48 bases in frame from the first base. The trim is 5 bases for V and 5 bases for J, with a gap of 21 bases between the germline ends. CDR1 and CDR2, looked up from the germline V gene, are SNHLY and FYNNEI. The TCR beta CDR3 regions were amplified from the RNA transcripts. The TCR CDR3 was subjected to a first round of RT-PCR using the HTBI primer set and the Qiagen OneStep RT-PCR kit. Libraries were constructed in a second round of multiplex PCR, after which size selection and purification were performed. The libraries were sequenced on an Illumina HiSeq2000 using paired-end 100 bp reads. Per the source publication's procedure: SOAPnuke was used to process the raw data, removing reads that contained adapters or uncalled bases, had a mean Phred below 15, or lacked an exact match to the constant primer or identifier. High-quality paired reads were merged with COPE v1.2.5, and unique nucleotide sequences were defined as clonotypes. Clonotypes were aligned to IMGT TRBV, TRBD and TRBJ reference segments using MiTCR v1.1. The analysis was restricted to V-J combinations with a frequency above 0.0001, which together covered approximately 99% of the repertoires. The TCS score was defined as the ratio of F50 (clonal expansion) to E x V (chaos), calculated using BLOSUM62-based TCRdist between CDR3 peptides within each V-J. Welch's t-statistics and random forest reduced roughly 530 V-J features to 13, which were used in a naive Bayes classifier (R e1071). TCRdb redid the processing of the public reads, applying fastp at Q25 and MiXCR, and retained in-frame beta chains. CDR3 protein duplicates are merged, each entry listing the most common genes and DNA. The V and J calls were not made by the authors but by TCRdb's processing. The sample data list roughly 600,000 distinct CDR3 sequences, and roughly 14% of these were observed just once. The ten largest clones represent 9.5% to 15% of the sample.

Study-level results and caveats: Sample size was not statistically predetermined, and blinding of investigators to group allocation was not performed. A 13 V-J signature model separated ophthalmopathy from stable hyperthyroidism, with approximately 86% sensitivity and about 81% specificity in cross-validation and 80%/75% in testing. Most expanded thyroid clonotypes (frequency above 0.001) were also detected in blood, a finding suggesting that blood repertoires may reflect thyroid immune responses. In validation, the model predicted progression to ophthalmopathy with roughly 66% sensitivity and 72% to 85% specificity, a median of around 6.6 months before onset.

Sequenced: blood. In this chain, TRBV2 is recombined with TRBJ1-2; TRBD1 is a possible D gene, resting on 5 matching bases. This receptor was taken from a woman aged 45-60 years with Graves' ophthalmopathy. The DNA sequence follows: TGTGCCAGCAGTTTCTCTGACGGGGGAGGATTTTATGGCTACACCTTC. This gives the protein CASSFSDGGGFYGYTF.